A single sample gave rise to the 25 T cell receptor beta chains below, sequenced in a study of OX40 agonist ivuxolimab in advanced cancers. The protocol was immunoSEQ multiplex PCR, while the TCRdb copy is restricted to in-frame clones and leaves out a portion. The sample carries tens of thousands of clones, about nine tenths recorded once. The input for sequencing was CD4+ or CD8+ T cells sorted from blood, taken in a trial of the OX40 agonist ivuxolimab. The receptors shown here come from an adult with an advanced solid tumor such as melanoma, head and neck, liver or kidney cancer.

CDR3 in DNA: TGTGCCAGCAGCTCATACGAAGCTAACTATGGCTACACCTTC. This translates into CASSSYEANYGYTF. The chain joins TRBV7-8 to TRBJ1-2; no firm D call. V lost 4 bases, J lost 0 bases, and 9 bases lay in between. CDR3 length equals 14 residues. Per the germline V gene, CDR1 is SGHVS and CDR2 is FQNEAQ.

The chain has TRBV12-5 and TRBJ2-3; D ambiguous. Looked up from germline, CDR1 is LGHNT and CDR2 is FRNRAP. V was cut by 5 bases and J by 4 bases, with 13 bases left in between. The CDR3 spans 14 residues. This CDR3 is CASGPGPNPDTQYF. The CDR3 coding sequence is TGTGCTAGTGGTCCGGGTCCCAACCCAGATACGCAGTATTTT.

The chain recombines TRBV4-1 with TRBJ2-3; 12 nucleotides align to TRBD2. Losses at the gene ends were 4 bases for V and 8 bases for J; bases not matched to a gene: 10. Germline V gene lookup returns CDR1 MGHRA and CDR2 YSYEKL. The CDR3 runs 16 residues. The CDR3 nucleotides are TGCGCCAGCAGCCGAGAGACTAGCGGGAGCGTTAGTACGCAGTATTTT. It specifies CASSRETSGSVSTQYF.

V gene TRBV19 combines with J gene TRBJ2-3; TRBD1 matches 9 bases. V gave up 6 bases and J gave up 0 bases; unmatched junction bases: 13. Germline-derived CDR1 and CDR2 are LNHDA and SQIVND (reference sequence). The CDR3 length is 18 residues. The CDR3, as DNA: TGTGCCAGTAGGCGGACAGGGGTGGGAGTTCTGAGCACAGATACGCAGTATTTT. The encoded protein is CASRRTGVGVLSTDTQYF.

The rearrangement joins TRBV2 to TRBJ2-2, with D hard to call. The CDR3 loop spans 15 amino acids. V was trimmed by 4 bases and J by 4 bases, leaving 13 bases between them. Germline V gene data show CDR1 as SNHLY and CDR2 as FYNNEI. The CDR3 sequence: CASSVGTPSTGELFF. The CDR3 nucleotides are TGTGCCAGCAGTGTGGGAACACCGTCCACCGGGGAGCTGTTTTTT.

The genes are TRBV11-2 and TRBJ1-1; D is uncertain. Per germline, CDR1 SGHAT and CDR2 FQNNGV. This CDR3 spans 14 amino acids. The V end was cut by 5 bases, the J end by 3 bases, with 13 bases between. In nucleotides, the CDR3 is TGTGCCAGCAGCCGCGGAACAGCGTACACTGAAGCTTTCTTT. Translated: CASSRGTAYTEAFF.

This chain connects TRBV19 to TRBJ1-3, with a possible D match to TRBD1 (6 bases). V gave up 9 bases and J gave up 0 bases, with 21 bases separating them. CDR1 LNHDA and CDR2 SQIVND come from the germline V gene (reference sequence). This CDR3 is 17 amino acids long. CDR3 residues: CASRKRDGQLSGNTIYF. The CDR3 nucleotides are TGTGCCAGCCGAAAGAGAGATGGACAGCTCTCTGGAAACACCATATATTTT.

This clone was observed a single time. This chain connects TRBV9 to TRBJ2-1; weak D call: TRBD2 (5 bases). This CDR3 contains 13 residues. V lost 3 bases, J lost 3 bases, and 7 bases lay in between. Germline assignment: CDR1 SGDLS and CDR2 YYNGEE. CDR3 protein: CASSGEGYNEQFF. The CDR3 DNA follows: TGTGCCAGCAGCGGAGAGGGCTACAATGAGCAGTTCTTC.

The J gene is TRBJ2-7, the V gene TRBV5-1; D may be TRBD1 (5 bases). The CDR3 consists of 13 residues. Germline V gene lookup returns CDR1 SGHRS and CDR2 YFSETQ. V was cut by 7 bases and J by 6 bases, with 17 bases left in between. CDR3 nucleotide sequence: TGCGCCAGCGGGTCGGTAGGGGTCAGCGAGCAGTACTTC. Protein sequence: CASGSVGVSEQYF. The entire variable domain, with the rest obtained from reference TRBV5-1 and TRBJ2-7, is as follows: KAGVTQTPRYLIKTRGQQVTLSCSPISGHRSVSWYQQTPGQGLQFLFEYFSETQRNKGNFPGRFSGRQFSNSRSEMNVSTLELGDSALYLCASGSVGVSEQYFGPGTRLTVT.

The chain combines TRBV7-9 with TRBJ1-5, with TRBD1 matching over 8 bases. This CDR3 has 16 amino acids. V lost 0 bases, J lost 7 bases, and 8 bases stayed unmatched. In germline, CDR1 is SEHNR, CDR2 FQNEAQ (reference sequence). CDR3 protein: CASSLASGGSKQPQHF. The CDR3 DNA follows: TGTGCCAGCAGCTTAGCCTCAGGGGGCTCGAAACAGCCCCAGCATTTT.

The chain carries TRBV29-1 and TRBJ2-3; 7 bases are shared with TRBD2. Unmatched junction bases numbered 3, after V lost 7 bases and J lost 2 bases. CDR3 length: 12 residues. Per the germline V gene, CDR1 is SQVTM and CDR2 is ANQGSEA. As DNA, the CDR3 is TGCAGCGATCGGGACTACACAGATACGCAGTATTTT. It codes for CSDRDYTDTQYF.

This chain joins TRBV18 and TRBJ2-2; D not certain. V shed 2 bases and J shed 4 bases, with 14 bases lying between them. The CDR3 length is 16 residues. The V gene's germline CDR1 is KGHSH and CDR2 LQKENI. CDR3 loop: CASSPSPSIGTGELFF. The CDR3 DNA reads TGTGCCAGCTCACCATCACCGAGTATTGGCACCGGGGAGCTGTTTTTT.

This clone has more than one count but fewer than ten. J is TRBJ2-1 and V is TRBV7-9; 7 bases are shared with TRBD2. The V segment lost 2 bases and the J segment 4 bases; nucleotides outside the gene matches: 11. This CDR3 comprises 17 residues. CDR1 is SEHNR, CDR2 FQNEAQ, per germline (reference sequence). DNA of the CDR3: TGTGCCAGCAGCTTACCTCCGAGGCTAGCGGCATACAATGAGCAGTTCTTC. Its translation is CASSLPPRLAAYNEQFF.

The V gene is TRBV2, the J gene TRBJ2-7; 7 bases map to TRBD1. CDR1 is SNHLY, CDR2 FYNNEI, per germline. The CDR3 has 15 amino acids. With 1 base clipped from V and 2 bases from J, the junction kept 5 bases outside the gene matches. CDR3 protein: CASSEVQGVTYEQYF. The CDR3 nucleotides read TGTGCCAGCAGTGAAGTGCAGGGGGTTACCTACGAGCAGTACTTC.

The genes are TRBV6-4 and TRBJ2-7, with TRBD2 matching over 11 bases. Germline V lookup: CDR1 MRHNA, CDR2 SNTAGT. J gave up 3 bases and V 10 bases, and 11 bases lay outside the gene matches. This CDR3 has 15 amino acids. CDR3 sequence: CAIPGLADTDYEQYF. In DNA form, the CDR3 reads TGTGCCATCCCGGGACTAGCGGACACGGACTACGAGCAGTACTTC.

This clone was detected a few times. This sequence joins TRBV19 and TRBJ1-2; D uncertain. V lost 3 bases, J lost 2 bases, and 7 bases lay in between. This CDR3 has 13 residues. In germline, CDR1 is LNHDA, CDR2 SQIVND (reference sequence). The CDR3 spells CASSIRENYGYTF. The CDR3 bases are TGTGCCAGTAGTATCCGGGAAAACTATGGCTACACCTTC.

The chain employs TRBV7-3 and TRBJ2-1; a possible D gene is TRBD2 (5 bases). Germline CDR1 reads SGHTA; CDR2 reads FQGTGA. This CDR3 comprises 13 residues. V lost 6 bases to trimming and J lost 9 bases, with 15 bases between them. The CDR3 is CASSPRLAGEQFF. CDR3 coding DNA: TGTGCCAGCAGTCCCCGTCTAGCTGGTGAGCAGTTCTTC.

This rearrangement joins TRBV2 to TRBJ2-7; possibly TRBD1 or TRBD2 for D (5 bases each). This CDR3 region has 13 residues. Germline V gives CDR1 SNHLY, CDR2 FYNNEI. Trimming pared 6 bases from V and 6 bases from J, leaving 15 bases between. The DNA of the CDR3 is TGTGCCAGCAGGGCCAGAGGGGTGGGCGAGCAGTACTTC. Encoded protein: CASRARGVGEQYF.

The V gene is TRBV5-4, the J gene TRBJ1-4; the match to TRBD1 covers 10 bases. This CDR3 is built from 14 residues. CDR1 SGHNT and CDR2 YYREEE come from the germline V gene (reference sequence). V lost 0 bases and J lost 7; bases outside the gene matches: 0. In DNA, the CDR3 is TGTGCCAGCAGCTTGGGGACAGGGGGTGAAAAACTGTTTTTT. Amino acids: CASSLGTGGEKLFF.

The rearrangement uses TRBV30 and TRBJ2-7; tentatively, D is TRBD1 or TRBD2 (5 bases each). This CDR3 spans 15 amino acids. Trimming left V 0 bases short and J 7 bases short, with 19 bases between. Germline V gene lookup returns CDR1 GTSNPN and CDR2 SVGIG (reference sequence). Written as DNA, the CDR3 is TGTGCCTGGAGTGTAATGATAGGGACGGATGGGGAGCAGTACTTC. The encoded protein is CAWSVMIGTDGEQYF. Full variable domain (remainder filled in from reference TRBV30 and TRBJ2-7): SQTIHQWPATLVQPVGSPLSLECTVEGTSNPNLYWYRQAAGRGLQLLFYSVGIGQISSEVPQNLSASRPQDRQFILSSKKLLLSDSGFYLCAWSVMIGTDGEQYFGPGTRLTVT.

The chain is built from TRBV6-4 and TRBJ1-4; D gene uncertain. The ends were cut back, 4 bases at V and 8 bases at J, with 17 bases in the middle. This CDR3 is built from 15 residues. CDR1 MRHNA and CDR2 SNTAGT come from the germline V gene. The CDR3 nucleotides are TGTGCCAGCAGTGTCACGCCGGGAGTTGGGGAAAAACTGTTTTTT. Translated: CASSVTPGVGEKLFF.

The rearrangement joins TRBV29-1 to TRBJ2-1; TRBD1 is a possible D gene (8 bases). The CDR3 loop spans 17 amino acids. The V gene's germline CDR1 is SQVTM and CDR2 ANQGSEA. The V end was cut by 6 bases, the J end by 4 bases, with 25 bases between. This CDR3 is CSVTSASYRGGYNEQFF. The CDR3 bases are TGCAGCGTCACGTCCGCATCTTACAGGGGGGGATACAATGAGCAGTTCTTC.

The chain links TRBV29-1 to TRBJ1-4; no clear D. The CDR3 consists of 12 residues. The ends were cut back, 7 bases at V and 8 bases at J, with 14 bases in the middle. From germline, CDR1 is SQVTM and CDR2 ANQGSEA. As DNA, the CDR3 is TGCAGCGCCGGCAATGAGCAGGAAAAACTGTTTTTT. Protein product: CSAGNEQEKLFF.

There are a few counts of this clone. The chain joins TRBV6-5 to TRBJ2-3, with D possibly matching TRBD1 (6 bases). The CDR3 extends over 15 amino acids. Trimming took off 1 base at V and 1 base at J, with 9 bases between the two ends. The V gene's germline CDR1 is MNHEY and CDR2 SVGAGI. The CDR3 DNA reads as TGTGCCAGCAGTTACTTTGGGGGCCGCACAGATACGCAGTATTTT. Residues: CASSYFGGRTDTQYF.

This rearrangement joins TRBV28 to TRBJ1-2; D perhaps matches TRBD1 (5 bases). The CDR3 covers 15 residues. In germline, CDR1 is MDHEN, CDR2 SYDVKM. V was shortened by 5 bases and J by 4 bases, with 17 bases between the two germline ends. DNA for the CDR3: TGTGCCAGCAGTCCTGGGACCCGGATGGGCTATGGCTACACCTTC. Translation gives CASSPGTRMGYGYTF.